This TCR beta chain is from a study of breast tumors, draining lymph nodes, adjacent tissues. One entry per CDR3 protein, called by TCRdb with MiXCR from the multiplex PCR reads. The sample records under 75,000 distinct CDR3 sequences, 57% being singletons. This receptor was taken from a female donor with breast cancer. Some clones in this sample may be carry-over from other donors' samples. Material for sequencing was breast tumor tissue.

CDR3 residues: CASSFLVVGKTYNSPLHF. The CDR3 DNA reads as TGTGCCAGTAGTTTCCTAGTAGTCGGGAAAACCTATAATTCACCCCTCCACTTT. The chain couples TRBV19 to TRBJ1-6; the D is unclear. Germline CDR1 is LNHDA and CDR2 is SQIVND (reference sequence). Trimming cost V 5 bases and J 2 bases, with 19 bases left between them. The CDR3 is 18 amino acids.